This T cell receptor (beta chain) originates from a study of CD8 T cells in Susac syndrome. The germline V gene has CDR1 SGHRS and CDR2 YFSETQ. V was clipped by 6 bases and J by 0 bases, with 7 bases between them. This CDR3 spans 14 amino acids. Reverse transcription used about 0.5 to 1 ug RNA and random hexamers. MiXCR was run by TCRdb on the immunoSEQ multiplex PCR reads, yielding one entry per CDR3 protein. The data contain some 170,000 distinct CDR3 sequences, roughly 95% of them singletons. Sequencing of TCR beta was undertaken in CD8+ and CD4+ T cells derived from blood. TEMRA cells were FACS-enriched, with CD8+ and CD4+ T cells isolated negatively.

The receptor was isolated from a human donor with multiple sclerosis. The chain couples TRBV5-1 to TRBJ2-6; D possibly corresponds to TRBD1 (6 bases). The sequenced sample consisted of CD4+ T cells from PBMCs. This CDR3 is CASMDSSGANVLTF. The CDR3 DNA follows: TGCGCCAGCATGGACAGCTCTGGGGCCAACGTCCTGACTTTC.